This T cell receptor beta chain was found in a study of blood T cell repertoires in COVID-19 (dated by TCRdb to about 2020). The study in broad terms: Samples from collaborators originated in the United States, Italy and Spain and spanned both the acute and convalescent phases of COVID-19. A freely available public database, intended as a resource for researchers studying the immune response to SARS-CoV-2, is where the repertoires were released. A de-identified subject ID, COVID-19 status, age in years and sex were almost always included in the sample metadata. Where available, HLA class I and class II types were taken from metadata supplied by the sample provider and were not determined by assay-based typing. Samples were obtained from the ongoing ImmuneRACE study (first 160 participants) and from 1,254 subjects provided by 6 global collaborators. Subjects who had been exposed to COVID-19, were actively infected with it, or had recovered from it provided the deeply sampled blood TCRbeta repertoires that made up the dataset. The material from the prospective study consisted of cDNA or gDNA derived from T cells, B-cell-depleted T cells, or PBMCs. The paper as a whole reports these results and caveats: Clinical and demographic metadata were provided uncurated, with the amount varying by source and participant.

One collaborating source in Seattle enrolled patients during active infection and followed them longitudinally through the course of disease. The collaborating institutions used their own protocols to collect whole blood in K2EDTA tubes. For TCRbeta analysis, collaborators shipped samples in one of three forms: frozen whole blood, isolated PBMCs, or DNA extracted from either of those sample types. Remarks on this clone: It lacks a known antigen. The sample holds no much larger clone one base away, and base qualities are not on file.

TCRbeta CDR3 regions were amplified from genomic DNA by means of the immunoSEQ Assay, a bias-controlled multiplex PCR. In the paper's pipeline: The number of nucleated cells in each sample was estimated from the amplification of reference gene primers within the assay. To quantify the absolute abundance of each unique TCRbeta CDR3 rearrangement, sequence reads were collapsed and filtered. For each sample, productive Simpson clonality was calculated by taking the square root of Simpson's diversity index across productive rearrangements. Held by TCRdb, this immuneACCESS table contains in-frame sequences only and omits some clones. Under half of the omission traces to an unresolved V gene where checked; the cause of the rest is unknown. V and J calls and clone size are copied from that table; D and trimming were computed from the DNA. In all, the sample holds roughly 350,000 clones, and more than 75% of those were seen once. The ten largest account for about 6.3% of the sample.

The sequenced sample consisted of peripheral blood. The origin of this receptor is a woman between 50 and 59 years old with COVID-19, enrolled during active disease.

The bases read TGTGCCAGCAGCTCACTAGCGGGAGGCAGCTACGAGCAGTACTTC. This codes for CASSSLAGGSYEQYF. The V gene is TRBV7-2 and the J gene is TRBJ2-7; TRBD2 fits 12 bases in the junction. Via the germline V gene, CDR1 is SGHTA and CDR2 FQGNSA. The CDR3 goes from the cysteine to the phenylalanine over 15 residues. Only the CDR3 part of the read is kept: 45 bases, read in frame from the first base. Compared with germline, V lacks 4 bases and J lacks 3 bases; bases without a gene match: 4.